This T cell receptor (beta chain) comes out of a study of T cell responses to AZD1222 COVID-19 vaccine. Study results and limitations: Only five or six AZD1222 recipients were seropositive at baseline. White British people made up most donors, females outnumbered males, and clonal diversity was possibly underestimated.

Assay used: immunoSEQ multiplex PCR; TCRdb lists only in-frame clones, some missing. This table holds around 99,000 clones, around 90% found once. Germline lookup yields CDR1 LNHDA and CDR2 SQIVND (reference sequence). The CDR3 consists of 13 residues. The V and J ends lost 5 bases and 2 bases respectively, with 7 bases between them. A remark on this clone: Its matching antigen is unknown.

Here the sequenced sample was peripheral blood, taken on day 0 of AZD1222 vaccination. The V and J genes are TRBV19 and TRBJ1-3; no firm D call. The clonotype comes from an adult in good health. The CDR3 loop reads CASSHTTGNTIYF. CDR3 nucleotide sequence: TGTGCCAGTAGTCACACTACTGGAAACACCATATATTTT.